This section outlines one T cell receptor beta chain sequence together with its context. The PCR employed 60 Vbeta primers together with 13 Jbeta primers. Assay: immunoSEQ multiplex PCR; the TCRdb copy retains only in-frame clones and omits some. This repertoire shows approximately 160,000 clones, around three quarters found once; its top ten account for 1.5% to 2%. The data are from a study of cytomegalovirus exposure and HLA in healthy donors. CDR1 is LNHDA and CDR2 is SQIVND in the germline V gene (reference sequence). Trimming removed 5 bases at V and 2 bases at J, with 11 bases between. CDR3 length: 14 residues.

This TCR was sampled from a woman in her twenties or thirties in good health and CMV-seronegative. The chain combines TRBV19 with TRBJ2-3; TRBD1 is a possible D gene (5 bases). The sequenced sample consisted of PBMCs. CDR3 nucleotide sequence: TGTGCCAGTAGTCCCCAGGGTTACACAGATACGCAGTATTTT. The encoded protein is CASSPQGYTDTQYF.